This T cell receptor (beta chain) was profiled in a study of T cell responses to AZD1222 COVID-19 vaccine (TCRdb year 2021). In the study overall: AZD1222 recipients given second doses at about 4 weeks or at about 12 weeks were pooled, since spike-specific TCR depth and breadth were not found to differ between the two schedules. TCR sequencing covered some 250 trial participants: 207 given two doses of AZD1222 and approximately 26 given two doses of MenACWY control vaccine. Enrollment into the trials was organized by age into subgroups of 18-55, 56-69 and 70-plus years, and those subgroups contained approximately 160, 26 and 62 TCR-sequenced participants, respectively.

The paper as a whole reports these results and caveats: Conclusions about previously exposed vaccinees are limited because only 6 or 7 AZD1222 recipients were SARS-CoV-2 seropositive at baseline. Because no day 14 peak-response samples were available, the repertoires could be characterized only after the peak T cell response. After two AZD1222 doses, spike-specific TCR breadth and depth were significantly higher than at day 0 and than in MenACWY recipients. Participants were mostly white British, with more females than males. The authors suggested clonal diversity may have been underestimated. Epitopes outside the regions mutated in the B.1.351 and B.1.1.7 variants were reportedly recognized by nearly half of the unique spike-specific TCRs. In the small 56-69-year group, the increase in depth fell short of significance, most likely because of low power. Vaccine-associated CD4 TCRs spanned the whole spike protein, with dominant responses in regions 160-218 and 743-854.

The CDR3 regions of human TCRbeta chains were analyzed by immunosequencing. In the paper's pipeline: Repertoire TCRs were matched against a reference library of SARS-CoV-2-specific TCRs generated with the MIRA antigen-specificity platform. Breadth was defined as the fraction of unique TCRs that were SARS-CoV-2-associated. Depth was defined as the fraction of total T cells that were SARS-CoV-2-associated. Using the MIRA data, each spike-specific TCR was mapped to the spike region that the TCR reacts to and placed in a CD4 or CD8 class. Log10-transformed breadth and depth values were compared by one-way ANOVA with Sidak's multiple comparisons tests. This immuneACCESS table, as held by TCRdb, lists in-frame sequences with V and J called but not all clones. Of the missing ones, under half trace to an unresolved V gene in checked studies; the others have no known cause. V and J calls and clone size are copied from that table; D and trimming were computed from the DNA. The sample table holds some 100,000 clones, of which 85% to 90% were seen once. The ten largest clones represent 16% of the sample.

Taken with the paper, the label for time point translates to: baseline before first vaccination. The vaccinee samples were drawn from two UK trials, COV001 and COV002, one of which was a single-blind randomized controlled phase 2/3 trial testing AZD1222 (ChAdOx1 nCoV-19) in healthy adults. For TCRbeta chain sequencing, PBMC samples were collected from trial participants at day 0 and at day 28 after the second dose. About this clone itself: The clone's antigen remains unknown. The record has no base qualities; no much larger clone is one base away.

V and J lose 0 bases and 0 bases, and a span of 12 bases separates them. The CDR3 holds 17 amino acids from the cysteine to the phenylalanine. The only DNA kept is the CDR3, 51 bases in frame from the first base. From the germline V gene, CDR1 is SGHRS and CDR2 is YFSETQ. The chain links TRBV5-1 with TRBJ1-4; matching of 6 bases hints at TRBD1 as the D gene. This TCR was sampled from an adult in good health. The sequencing used peripheral blood, collected on day 0 of AZD1222 vaccination. CDR3 loop: CASSLVGQTSTNEKLFF. At the DNA level, the sequence is TGCGCCAGCAGCTTGGTCGGACAGACATCAACTAATGAAAAACTGTTTTTT.